Listed here are 12 T cell receptor beta chains from one sample, sequenced in a study of shared clonotypes between healthy human individuals. Libraries were prepared by immunoSEQ multiplex PCR; TCRdb keeps only in-frame clonotypes and omits some of them. The sample contains some 470,000 clones, around 80% of which appear only once. The sequenced material came from PBMCs. These receptors came from a woman aged 40 to 49 in good health. Some clones in this sample may be carry-over from other donors' samples.

The V call is TRBV19, the J call TRBJ2-5; weak D call: TRBD1 (7 bases). The CDR3 loop spans 15 amino acids. Trimming left V 8 bases short and J 7 bases short, with 23 bases between. Germline V gene sequence: CDR1 LNHDA, CDR2 SQIVND (reference sequence). In DNA form, the CDR3 reads TGTGCCAGTGGCCAGGGACAGCACCCCGGGGGGACCCAGTACTTC. Translation gives CASGQGQHPGGTQYF.

A word on this clone: The sample holds other DNA sequences that translate to the same CDR3. The chain is built from TRBV6-6 and TRBJ2-7; possible D gene TRBD1, 6 bases. This CDR3 has 12 amino acids. Looked up from germline, CDR1 is MNHNY and CDR2 is SVGAGI (reference sequence). Trimming shortened V by 5 bases and J by 3 bases, and 8 bases separated the two germline ends. In DNA, the CDR3 is TGTGCCAGCAGTCCAGGGGACTACGAGCAGTACTTC. Amino acid sequence: CASSPGDYEQYF.

This clone was picked up one time. The chain employs TRBV2 and TRBJ2-7, with 8 bases lining up with TRBD1. CDR1 is SNHLY and CDR2 is FYNNEI in the germline V gene. The trim removed 7 bases at V and 2 bases at J, leaving 7 bases unmatched. The CDR3 length is 14 residues. CDR3 coding DNA: TGTGCCAGCACCACCGGACAGGGAACCTACGAGCAGTACTTC. It codes for CASTTGQGTYEQYF.

This chain joins TRBV5-4 and TRBJ2-1; 11 bases fit TRBD2. This CDR3 comprises 16 residues. Losses at the gene ends were 4 bases for V and 4 bases for J; bases not matched to a gene: 7. Germline values: CDR1 SGHNT, CDR2 YYREEE (reference sequence). The CDR3 here is CASSTRLAGLYNEQFF. The CDR3 nucleotides are TGTGCCAGCAGCACCCGACTAGCGGGGTTATACAATGAGCAGTTCTTC.

The chain couples TRBV27 to TRBJ1-1, with D possibly being TRBD1 (5 bases). Germline V gene lookup returns CDR1 MNHEY and CDR2 SMNVEV (reference sequence). There are 15 residues in the CDR3. V was cut by 0 bases and J by 5 bases, with 13 bases left in between. The chain's CDR3 is CASSLSGFGGTEAFF. CDR3 nucleotide sequence: TGTGCCAGCAGTTTATCGGGTTTCGGGGGTACTGAAGCTTTCTTT.

This clone was seen only once. The chain joins TRBV7-9 to TRBJ1-4, with D uncertain. Germline CDR1 is SEHNR and CDR2 is FQNEAQ (reference sequence). The CDR3 contains 12 residues. Trimming left V 1 base short and J 7 bases short, with 4 bases between. The CDR3 loop is CASSLVGEKLFF. CDR3 nucleotides: TGTGCCAGCAGCTTAGTGGGTGAAAAACTGTTTTTT. The full variable domain, completed using reference TRBV7-9 and TRBJ1-4, is DTGVSQNPRHKITKRGQNVTFRCDPISEHNRLYWYRQTLGQGPEFLTYFQNEAQLEKSRLLSDRFSAERPKGSFSTLEIQRTEQGDSAMYLCASSLVGEKLFFGSGTQLSVL.

The rearrangement links TRBV7-9 to TRBJ2-1, with D possibly matching TRBD2 (5 bases). The CDR3 runs to 13 residues. Germline V lookup: CDR1 SEHNR, CDR2 FQNEAQ (reference sequence). Trimming pared 4 bases from V and 8 bases from J, leaving 12 bases between. CDR3 DNA sequence: TGTGCCAGCAGCTGGGGAGCGGTCGATGAGCAGTTCTTC. Its translation: CASSWGAVDEQFF.

The chain has TRBV25-1 and TRBJ2-3, with D perhaps TRBD2 (6 bases). CDR1 and CDR2 (germline): MGHDK, SYGVNS. The CDR3 loop spans 13 amino acids. V was pared by 3 bases and J by 4 bases, with 8 bases between. The CDR3 loop reads CASSDPGADTQYF. The CDR3 DNA reads as TGTGCCAGCAGTGACCCGGGGGCAGATACGCAGTATTTT.

The chain links TRBV19 to TRBJ1-5; 7 bases are a match to TRBD1. CDR3 length equals 15 residues. CDR1 is LNHDA, CDR2 SQIVND, per germline (reference sequence). J gave up 1 base and V 5 bases, and 5 bases lay outside the gene matches. CDR3 coding DNA: TGTGCCAGTAGTCTCAGGGGGGTCAGCAATCAGCCCCAGCATTTT. Translating it yields CASSLRGVSNQPQHF. The full variable domain, rest sourced from reference TRBV19 and TRBJ1-5, is DGGITQSPKYLFRKEGQNVTLSCEQNLNHDAMYWYRQDPGQGLRLIYYSQIVNDFQKGDIAEGYSVSREKKESFPLTVTSAQKNPTAFYLCASSLRGVSNQPQHFGDGTRLSIL.

This clone was found many times. The chain recombines TRBV5-1 with TRBJ1-1; D is unclear. Germline CDR1 reads SGHRS; CDR2 reads YFSETQ. Trimming removed 0 bases from V and 2 bases from J, with 8 bases in between. The CDR3 runs 14 residues. DNA for the CDR3: TGCGCCAGCAGCTTGGGGGCAGCAAACACTGAAGCTTTCTTT. Its translation is CASSLGAANTEAFF.

This clone was recorded at least ten times. This chain uses TRBV28 with TRBJ1-1; D call uncertain. Germline loops: CDR1 MDHEN, CDR2 SYDVKM. This CDR3 comprises 12 residues. Trimming shortened V by 7 bases and J by 7 bases, and 13 bases separated the two germline ends. The CDR3 here is CASTWSEGEAFF. CDR3 nucleotides: TGTGCCAGCACATGGTCCGAGGGTGAAGCTTTCTTT.

Remarks on this clone: Additional DNA sequences in this sample encode the identical CDR3. This chain joins TRBV5-4 and TRBJ2-7; TRBD1 matches at 9 bases. The CDR3 contains 14 residues. The germline CDR1 and CDR2 sequences are SGHNT and YYREEE (reference sequence). The V gene end was trimmed by 0 bases and the J gene end by 9 bases; junction bases not matched to a gene: 7. The CDR3 nucleotides read TGTGCCAGCAGCTTGGAACAGGGGGCCCTCGGGCAGTACTTC. Its protein is CASSLEQGALGQYF. Based on the CDR3 plus reference TRBV5-4 and TRBJ2-7, the full variable domain is ETGVTQSPTHLIKTRGQQVTLRCSSQSGHNTVSWYQQALGQGPQFIFQYYREEENGRGNFPPRFSGLQFPNYSSELNVNALELDDSALYLCASSLEQGALGQYFGPGTRLTVT.